This TCR beta chain was profiled in a study of T cell responses to AZD1222 COVID-19 vaccine. Study-level points and caveats: Repertoires in all cases were sampled only once the peak T cell response had passed.

With regard to this clone: Its antigen is unidentified.

Germline V gives CDR1 MNHEY, CDR2 SMNVEV (reference sequence). The CDR3 runs to 15 residues. Trimming took 3 bases from V and 0 from J, leaving 9 bases between them. Profiling relied on immunoSEQ multiplex PCR, and the TCRdb table lists in-frame clones only, not all of them. The repertoire holds about 120,000 clones, with more than 85% as singletons. This TCR came from an adult in good health. The sequences come from peripheral blood, collected on day 0 of AZD1222 vaccination. This chain connects TRBV27 to TRBJ1-3; D not certain. CDR3 residues: CASSLTWSSGNTIYF. DNA of the CDR3: TGTGCCAGCAGTTTGACGTGGAGCTCTGGAAACACCATATATTTT.